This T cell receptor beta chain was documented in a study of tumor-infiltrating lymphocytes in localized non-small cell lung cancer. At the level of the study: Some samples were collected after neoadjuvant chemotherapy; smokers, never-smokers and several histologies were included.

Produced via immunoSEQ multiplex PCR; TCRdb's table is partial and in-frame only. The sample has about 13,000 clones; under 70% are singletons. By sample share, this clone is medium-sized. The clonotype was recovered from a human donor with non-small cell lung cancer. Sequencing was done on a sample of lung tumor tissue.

The chain's CDR3 is CASNSGAGNTIYF. In nucleotides, the CDR3 is TGTGCCAGCAACTCAGGGGCTGGAAACACCATATATTTT. The genes are TRBV6-6 and TRBJ1-3; maybe TRBD1 (6 bases). The CDR3 length is 13 residues. Germline lookup yields CDR1 MNHNY and CDR2 SVGAGI (reference sequence). Trimming removed 7 bases at V and 2 bases at J, with 9 bases between.